The rows below give T cell receptor beta chains drawn from one sample of a study of T cells after yellow fever vaccination. One entry per CDR3 protein results from TCRdb running MiXCR on the 5' RACE reads. The sample carries about 130,000 distinct CDR3 sequences, about 7% recorded once. The input for sequencing was CD4+ T cells sorted from PBMCs, taken 10 days after the first yellow fever vaccination. These receptors originate from a man between 18 and 29 years old who received the YFV17D yellow fever vaccine. The CDR3 runs from the conserved cysteine through the conserved F or W. Each record gives: CDR3 protein, CDR3 DNA, D gene, clone size, J gene, V gene. D genes are given only for firm matches. Size values are once, few and many counts, or a class for expanded clones, and some rows have none.

cdr3_aa: CASSRPGQATEAFF; cdr3_nt: TGTGCCAGCTCCAGGCCGGGACAGGCGACTGAAGCTTTCTTT; d_call: TRBD1; clone_size: many; j_call: TRBJ1-1; v_call: TRBV12-3/TRBV12-4
cdr3_aa: CASSQGKGSEAFF; cdr3_nt: TGTGCCAGCTCTCAGGGAAAGGGGAGCGAAGCTTTCTTT; d_call: NA; clone_size: many; j_call: TRBJ1-1; v_call: TRBV18
cdr3_aa: CASGPGHPGEQYF; cdr3_nt: TGCGCCAGCGGACCAGGACACCCAGGCGAGCAGTACTTC; d_call: NA; clone_size: many; j_call: TRBJ2-7; v_call: TRBV10-1
cdr3_aa: CASSLDPTGAEAFF; cdr3_nt: TGTGCCAGCAGCTTGGACCCTACAGGGGCTGAAGCTTTCTTT; d_call: TRBD1; clone_size: few; j_call: TRBJ1-1; v_call: TRBV5-4
cdr3_aa: CASSPRFQVITDTQYF; cdr3_nt: TGTGCCAGCAGCCCTAGATTTCAGGTTATCACAGATACGCAGTATTTT; d_call: NA; clone_size: many; j_call: TRBJ2-3; v_call: TRBV7-2
cdr3_aa: CATSGVRDRAFNYGYTF; cdr3_nt: TGTGCCACCAGCGGTGTGCGGGACAGGGCGTTTAACTATGGCTACACCTTC; d_call: TRBD1; clone_size: NA; j_call: TRBJ1-2; v_call: TRBV15
cdr3_aa: CASSQASYGYTF; cdr3_nt: TGCGCCAGCAGCCAAGCCAGCTATGGCTACACCTTC; d_call: NA; clone_size: many; j_call: TRBJ1-2; v_call: TRBV4-1
cdr3_aa: CATCSGDRGRGETQYF; cdr3_nt: TGCGCCACCTGTTCAGGGGACAGGGGGCGTGGAGAGACCCAGTACTTC; d_call: TRBD1; clone_size: NA; j_call: TRBJ2-5; v_call: TRBV5-1
cdr3_aa: CASSPTNNEQFF; cdr3_nt: TGTGCCAGCAGCCCGACTAACAATGAGCAGTTCTTC; d_call: NA; clone_size: many; j_call: TRBJ2-1; v_call: TRBV7-3
cdr3_aa: CASSLEPVNIQYF; cdr3_nt: TGTGCCAGCAGCTTGGAGCCCGTAAACATTCAGTACTTC; d_call: NA; clone_size: many; j_call: TRBJ2-4; v_call: TRBV7-2
cdr3_aa: CASSTDREQYF; cdr3_nt: TGCGCCAGCAGCACGGACCGCGAGCAGTACTTC; d_call: NA; clone_size: few; j_call: TRBJ2-7; v_call: TRBV5-1
cdr3_aa: CSVEDQVFLRDRGNLITEAFF; cdr3_nt: TGCAGCGTTGAAGATCAGGTCTTCCTTAGGGACAGGGGGAATTTGATCACTGAAGCTTTCTTT; d_call: TRBD1; clone_size: NA; j_call: TRBJ1-1; v_call: TRBV29-1
cdr3_aa: CASSFQRGSVSETQYF; cdr3_nt: TGCGCCAGCAGCTTTCAGCGGGGGTCAGTTTCAGAGACCCAGTACTTC; d_call: TRBD2; clone_size: many; j_call: TRBJ2-5; v_call: TRBV5-1
cdr3_aa: CASSATSDVGELFF; cdr3_nt: TGTGCCAGCAGCGCCACTAGCGATGTCGGGGAGCTGTTTTTT; d_call: TRBD2; clone_size: many; j_call: TRBJ2-2; v_call: TRBV7-2
cdr3_aa: CASSHNGRTEAFF; cdr3_nt: TGTGCCAGCAGCCATAATGGTCGGACTGAAGCTTTCTTT; d_call: NA; clone_size: NA; j_call: TRBJ1-1; v_call: TRBV6-2/TRBV6-3